The T cell receptor (beta chain) under discussion was sequenced for a study of CD8 T cells in Susac syndrome. RNA was extracted with the RNeasy kit, and a quantity of about 0.5 to 1 ug was reverse transcribed using random hexamers. TCRdb processed the immunoSEQ multiplex PCR reads anew with MiXCR; each CDR3 protein has one entry. The sample lists over 130,000 distinct CDR3 sequences, 90% to 95% occurring once. The source is a human donor with multiple sclerosis. The sequencing sample was made of CD4+ T cells from PBMCs.

Here the CDR3 DNA reads TGCAGTGCTAGAGATATTAGCGGGCAACTCTACAATGAGCAGTTCTTC. Encoded protein: CSARDISGQLYNEQFF. This rearrangement joins TRBV20-1 to TRBJ2-1; 7 positions match TRBD2. Germline CDR1 and CDR2: DFQATT and SNEGSKA (reference sequence). V gave up 0 bases and J gave up 3 bases; unmatched junction bases: 8. The CDR3 spans 16 residues.